The entry below gives a single T cell receptor beta chain sequence along with its context. What it binds is unknown. Germline lookup yields CDR1 DFQATT and CDR2 SNEGSKA (reference sequence). The CDR3 has 11 amino acids. TCRdb keeps only in-frame clones here, not all; method: immunoSEQ multiplex PCR. Of roughly 40,000 clones listed, roughly 90% are singletons. The sample originates from a study of OX40 agonist ivuxolimab in advanced cancers. Study as a whole: Enrolled patients in dose escalation had cancers that were hepatocellular carcinoma, melanoma, renal cell or head and neck cancer. Findings and limits, study-wide: Relative to CD4+ cells, CD8+ T cells on average had more expanded clones.

J is TRBJ2-5 and V is TRBV20-1; 8 bases match TRBD1. This material consisted of CD4+ or CD8+ T cells sorted from blood, taken in a trial of the OX40 agonist ivuxolimab. This sequence was found in an adult with an advanced solid tumor such as melanoma, head and neck, liver or kidney cancer. This CDR3 reads CSEDREETQYF. The DNA of the CDR3 is TGCAGCGAGGACAGGGAAGAGACCCAGTACTTC.